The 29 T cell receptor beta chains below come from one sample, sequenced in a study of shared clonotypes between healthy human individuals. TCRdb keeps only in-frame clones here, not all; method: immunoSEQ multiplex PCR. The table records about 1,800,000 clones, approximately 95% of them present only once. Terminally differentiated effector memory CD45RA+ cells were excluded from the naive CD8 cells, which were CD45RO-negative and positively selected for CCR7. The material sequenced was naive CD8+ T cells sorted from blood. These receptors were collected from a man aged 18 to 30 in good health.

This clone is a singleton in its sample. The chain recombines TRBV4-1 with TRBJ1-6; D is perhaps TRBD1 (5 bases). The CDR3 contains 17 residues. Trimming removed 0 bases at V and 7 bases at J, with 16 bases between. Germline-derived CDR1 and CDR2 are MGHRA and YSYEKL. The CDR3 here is CASSQERGGIENSPLHF. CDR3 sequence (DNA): TGCGCCAGCAGCCAAGAAAGGGGAGGGATCGAAAATTCACCCCTCCACTTT.

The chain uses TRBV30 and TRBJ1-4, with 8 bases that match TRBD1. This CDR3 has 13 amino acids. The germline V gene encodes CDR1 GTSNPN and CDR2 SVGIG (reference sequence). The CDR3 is CAYDDRGGEKLFF. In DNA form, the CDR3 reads TGTGCTTACGACGACAGGGGAGGTGAAAAACTGTTTTTT.

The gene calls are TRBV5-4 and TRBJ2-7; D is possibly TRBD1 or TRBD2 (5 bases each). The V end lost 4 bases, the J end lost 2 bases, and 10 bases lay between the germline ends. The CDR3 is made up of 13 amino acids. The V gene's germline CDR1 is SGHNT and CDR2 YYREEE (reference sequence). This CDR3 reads CASSPRDAYEQYF. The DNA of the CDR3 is TGTGCCAGCAGCCCCAGGGACGCCTACGAGCAGTACTTC.

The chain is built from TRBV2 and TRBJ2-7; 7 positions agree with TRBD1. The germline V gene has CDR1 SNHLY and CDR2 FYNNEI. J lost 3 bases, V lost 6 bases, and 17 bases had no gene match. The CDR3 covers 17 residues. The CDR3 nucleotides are TGTGCCAGCAGGAGGGGGCCAGGGACGGTGTCCGGCTACGAGCAGTACTTC. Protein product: CASRRGPGTVSGYEQYF.

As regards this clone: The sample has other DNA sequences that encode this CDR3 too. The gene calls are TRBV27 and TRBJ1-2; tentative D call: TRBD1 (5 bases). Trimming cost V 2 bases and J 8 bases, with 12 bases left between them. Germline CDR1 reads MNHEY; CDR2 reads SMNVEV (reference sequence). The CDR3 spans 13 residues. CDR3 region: CASSLTGQGGYTF. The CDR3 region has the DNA TGTGCCAGCAGTTTAACCGGCCAGGGAGGCTACACCTTC.

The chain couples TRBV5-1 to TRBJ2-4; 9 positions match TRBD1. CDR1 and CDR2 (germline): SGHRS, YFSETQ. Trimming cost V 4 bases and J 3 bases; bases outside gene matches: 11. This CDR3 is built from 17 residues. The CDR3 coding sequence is TGCGCCAGCAGCATTGGGGGACAGGGCCTTTTCAAAAACATTCAGTACTTC. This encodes CASSIGGQGLFKNIQYF.

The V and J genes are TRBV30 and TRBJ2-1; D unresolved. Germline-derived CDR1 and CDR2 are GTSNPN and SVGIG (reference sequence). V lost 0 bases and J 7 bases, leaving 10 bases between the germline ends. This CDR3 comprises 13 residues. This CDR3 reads CAWSVSSRNEQFF. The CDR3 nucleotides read TGTGCCTGGAGTGTATCAAGTCGGAATGAGCAGTTCTTC.

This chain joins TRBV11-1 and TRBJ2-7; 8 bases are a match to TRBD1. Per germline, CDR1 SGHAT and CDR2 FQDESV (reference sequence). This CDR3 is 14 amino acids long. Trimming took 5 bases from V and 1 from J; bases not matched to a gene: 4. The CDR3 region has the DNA TGTGCCAGCAGCCCGGACAGGGAGTCCTACGAGCAGTACTTC. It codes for CASSPDRESYEQYF. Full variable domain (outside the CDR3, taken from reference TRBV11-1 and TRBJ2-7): EAEVAQSPRYKITEKSQAVAFWCDPISGHATLYWYRQILGQGPELLVQFQDESVVDDSQLPKDRFSAERLKGVDSTLKIQPAELGDSAMYLCASSPDRESYEQYFGPGTRLTVT.

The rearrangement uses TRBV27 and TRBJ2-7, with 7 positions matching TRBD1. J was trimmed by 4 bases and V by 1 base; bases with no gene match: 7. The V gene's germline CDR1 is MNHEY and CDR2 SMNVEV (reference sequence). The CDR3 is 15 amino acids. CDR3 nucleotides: TGTGCCAGCAGTTTATTTATAGGGGGCGCGTACGAGCAGTACTTC. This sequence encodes CASSLFIGGAYEQYF.

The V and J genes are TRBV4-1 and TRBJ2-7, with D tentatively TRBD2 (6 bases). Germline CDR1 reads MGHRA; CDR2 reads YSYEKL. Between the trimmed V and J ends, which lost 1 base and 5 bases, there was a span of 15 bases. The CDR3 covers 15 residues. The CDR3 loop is CASSQVHTSLHEQYF. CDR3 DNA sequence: TGCGCCAGCAGCCAAGTTCACACTAGCCTGCACGAGCAGTACTTC.

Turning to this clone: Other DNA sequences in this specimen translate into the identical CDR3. In DNA, the CDR3 is TGTGCCAGCAGCTTAGCGGGGCCTGGAAACACCATATATTTT. Translating it yields CASSLAGPGNTIYF. The chain is built from TRBV7-6 and TRBJ1-3, with TRBD1 as a possible D gene (5 bases). This CDR3 has 14 residues. Trimming removed 0 bases from V and 2 bases from J, with 5 bases in between. Germline values: CDR1 SGHVS, CDR2 FNYEAQ.

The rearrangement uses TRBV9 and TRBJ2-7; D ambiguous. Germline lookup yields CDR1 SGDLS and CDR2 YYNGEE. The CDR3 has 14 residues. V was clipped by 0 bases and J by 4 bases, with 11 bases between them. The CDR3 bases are TGTGCCAGCAGCGTAGATAACACAGAGTACGAGCAGTACTTC. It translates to CASSVDNTEYEQYF.

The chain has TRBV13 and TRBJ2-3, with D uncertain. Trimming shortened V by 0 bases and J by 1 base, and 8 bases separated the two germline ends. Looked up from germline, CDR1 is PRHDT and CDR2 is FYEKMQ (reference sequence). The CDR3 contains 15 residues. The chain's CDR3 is CASSLGGDGTDTQYF. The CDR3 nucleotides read TGTGCCAGCAGCTTAGGCGGAGATGGCACAGATACGCAGTATTTT.

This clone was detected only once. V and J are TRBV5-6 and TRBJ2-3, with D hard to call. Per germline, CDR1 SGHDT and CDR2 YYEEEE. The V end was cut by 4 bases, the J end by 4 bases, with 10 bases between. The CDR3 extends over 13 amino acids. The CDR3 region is CASSPLIADTQYF. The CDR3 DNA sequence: TGTGCCAGCAGCCCACTGATTGCAGATACGCAGTATTTT.

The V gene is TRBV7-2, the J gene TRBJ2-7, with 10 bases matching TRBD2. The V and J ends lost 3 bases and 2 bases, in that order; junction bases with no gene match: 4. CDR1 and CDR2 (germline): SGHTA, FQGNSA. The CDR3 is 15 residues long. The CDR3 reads CASSFGLAGAYEQYF. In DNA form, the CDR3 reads TGTGCCAGCAGCTTTGGGCTAGCGGGAGCCTACGAGCAGTACTTC.

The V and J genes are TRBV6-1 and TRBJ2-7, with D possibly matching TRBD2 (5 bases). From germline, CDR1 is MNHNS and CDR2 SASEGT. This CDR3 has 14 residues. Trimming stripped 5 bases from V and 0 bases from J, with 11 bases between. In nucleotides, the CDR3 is TGTGCCAGCAGTTCGCGGGCGAGCTCCTACGAGCAGTACTTC. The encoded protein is CASSSRASSYEQYF.

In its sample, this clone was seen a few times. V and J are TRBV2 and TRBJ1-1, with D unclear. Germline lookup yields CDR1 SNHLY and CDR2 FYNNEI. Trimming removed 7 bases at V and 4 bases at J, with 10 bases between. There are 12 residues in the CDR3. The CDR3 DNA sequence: TGTGCCAGCACAACATGGGGCACTGAAGCTTTCTTT. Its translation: CASTTWGTEAFF. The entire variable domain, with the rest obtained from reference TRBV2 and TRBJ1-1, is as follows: EPEVTQTPSHQVTQMGQEVILRCVPISNHLYFYWYRQILGQKVEFLVSFYNNEISEKSEIFDDQFSVERPDGSNFTLKIRSTKLEDSAMYFCASTTWGTEAFFGQGTRLTVV.

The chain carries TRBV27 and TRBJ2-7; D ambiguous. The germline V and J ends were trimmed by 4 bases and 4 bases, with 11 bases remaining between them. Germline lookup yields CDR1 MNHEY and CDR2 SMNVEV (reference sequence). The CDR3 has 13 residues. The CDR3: CASSYAWSYEQYF. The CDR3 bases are TGTGCCAGCAGTTACGCGTGGTCGTACGAGCAGTACTTC.

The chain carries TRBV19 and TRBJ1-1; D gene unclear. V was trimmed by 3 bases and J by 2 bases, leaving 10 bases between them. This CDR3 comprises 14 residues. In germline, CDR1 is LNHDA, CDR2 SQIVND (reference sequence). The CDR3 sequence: CASSILGFNTEAFF. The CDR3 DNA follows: TGTGCCAGTAGTATCTTGGGATTTAACACTGAAGCTTTCTTT.

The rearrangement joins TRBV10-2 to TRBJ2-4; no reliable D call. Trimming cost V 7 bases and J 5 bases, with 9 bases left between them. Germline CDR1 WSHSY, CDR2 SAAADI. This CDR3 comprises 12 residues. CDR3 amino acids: CASKGRQNIQYF. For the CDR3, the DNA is TGCGCCAGCAAGGGTAGGCAAAACATTCAGTACTTC.

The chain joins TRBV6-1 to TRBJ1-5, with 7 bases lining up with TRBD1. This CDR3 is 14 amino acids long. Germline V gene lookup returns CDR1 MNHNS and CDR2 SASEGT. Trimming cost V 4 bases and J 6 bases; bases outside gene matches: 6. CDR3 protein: CASSGGTERQPQHF. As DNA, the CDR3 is TGTGCCAGCAGTGGGGGGACAGAACGTCAGCCCCAGCATTTT.

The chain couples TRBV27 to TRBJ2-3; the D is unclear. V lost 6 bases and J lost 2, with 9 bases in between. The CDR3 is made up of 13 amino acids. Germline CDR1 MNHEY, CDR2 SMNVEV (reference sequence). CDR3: CASRTYHTDTQYF. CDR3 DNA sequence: TGTGCCAGCAGGACCTACCACACAGATACGCAGTATTTT.

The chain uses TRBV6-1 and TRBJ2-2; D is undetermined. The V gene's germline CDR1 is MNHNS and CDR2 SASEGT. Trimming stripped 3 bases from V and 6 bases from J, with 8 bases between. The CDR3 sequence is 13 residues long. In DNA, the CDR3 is TGTGCCAGCAGTGACCTGGAGTCCGGGGAGCTGTTTTTT. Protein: CASSDLESGELFF.

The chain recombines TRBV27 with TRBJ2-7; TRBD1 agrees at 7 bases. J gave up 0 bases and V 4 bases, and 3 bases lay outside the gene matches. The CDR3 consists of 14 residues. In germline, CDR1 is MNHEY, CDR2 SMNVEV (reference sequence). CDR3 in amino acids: CASSYRGDSYEQYF. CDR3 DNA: TGTGCCAGCAGTTACAGGGGCGACTCCTACGAGCAGTACTTC.

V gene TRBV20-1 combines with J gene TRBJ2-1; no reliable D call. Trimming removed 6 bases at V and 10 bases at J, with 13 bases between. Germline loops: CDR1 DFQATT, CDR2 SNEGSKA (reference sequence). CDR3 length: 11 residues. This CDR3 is CSARKMNEQFF. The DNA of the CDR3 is TGCAGTGCCCGAAAGATGAACGAGCAGTTCTTC.

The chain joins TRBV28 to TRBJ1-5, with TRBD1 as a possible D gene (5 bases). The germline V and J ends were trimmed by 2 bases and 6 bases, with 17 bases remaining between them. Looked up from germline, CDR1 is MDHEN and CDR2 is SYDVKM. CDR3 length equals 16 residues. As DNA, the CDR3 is TGTGCCAGCAGTTTAGCGGGGCTGGTAGTAGGTCAGCCCCAGCATTTT. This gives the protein CASSLAGLVVGQPQHF.

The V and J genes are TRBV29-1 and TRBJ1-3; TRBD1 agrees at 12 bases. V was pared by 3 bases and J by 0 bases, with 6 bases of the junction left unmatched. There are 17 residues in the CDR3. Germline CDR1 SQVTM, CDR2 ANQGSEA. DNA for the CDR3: TGCAGCGTTGACCTGGGACAGGGGGCCTCCTCTGGAAACACCATATATTTT. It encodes CSVDLGQGASSGNTIYF.

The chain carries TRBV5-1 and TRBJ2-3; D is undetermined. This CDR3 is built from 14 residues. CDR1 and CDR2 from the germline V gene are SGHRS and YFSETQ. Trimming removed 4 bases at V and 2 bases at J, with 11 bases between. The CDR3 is CASSPGPNTDTQYF. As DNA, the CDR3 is TGCGCCAGCAGCCCTGGACCGAACACAGATACGCAGTATTTT.

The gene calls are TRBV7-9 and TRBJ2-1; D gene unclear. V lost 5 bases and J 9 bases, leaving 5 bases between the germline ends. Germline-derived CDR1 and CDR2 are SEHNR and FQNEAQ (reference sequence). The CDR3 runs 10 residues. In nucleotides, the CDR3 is TGTGCCAGCAGCGCGGTTGAGCAGTTCTTC. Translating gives CASSAVEQFF.